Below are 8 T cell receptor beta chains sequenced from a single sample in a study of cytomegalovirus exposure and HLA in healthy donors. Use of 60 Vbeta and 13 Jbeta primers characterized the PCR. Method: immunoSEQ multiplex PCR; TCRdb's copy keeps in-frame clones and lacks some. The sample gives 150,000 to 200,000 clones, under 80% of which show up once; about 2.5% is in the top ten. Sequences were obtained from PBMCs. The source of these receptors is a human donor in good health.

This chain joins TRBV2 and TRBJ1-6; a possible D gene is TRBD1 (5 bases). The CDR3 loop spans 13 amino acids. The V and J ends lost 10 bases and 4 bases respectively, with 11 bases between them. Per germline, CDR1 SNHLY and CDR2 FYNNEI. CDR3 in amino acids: CATQQVYNSPLHF. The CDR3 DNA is TGTGCCACCCAACAGGTTTATAATTCACCCCTCCACTTT.

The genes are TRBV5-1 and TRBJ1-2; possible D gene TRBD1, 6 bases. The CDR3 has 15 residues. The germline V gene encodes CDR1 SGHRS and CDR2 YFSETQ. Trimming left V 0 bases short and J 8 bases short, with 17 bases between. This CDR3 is CASSLATGFSMGYTF. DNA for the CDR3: TGCGCCAGCAGCTTGGCAACAGGGTTTTCGATGGGCTACACCTTC. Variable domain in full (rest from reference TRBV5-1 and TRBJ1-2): KAGVTQTPRYLIKTRGQQVTLSCSPISGHRSVSWYQQTPGQGLQFLFEYFSETQRNKGNFPGRFSGRQFSNSRSEMNVSTLELGDSALYLCASSLATGFSMGYTFGSGTRLTVV.

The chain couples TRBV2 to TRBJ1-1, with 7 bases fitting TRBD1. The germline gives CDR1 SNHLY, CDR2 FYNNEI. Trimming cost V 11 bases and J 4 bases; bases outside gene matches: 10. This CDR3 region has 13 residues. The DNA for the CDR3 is TGTGCCGGACGACAGGGATGGGGCACTGAAGCTTTCTTT. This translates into CAGRQGWGTEAFF.

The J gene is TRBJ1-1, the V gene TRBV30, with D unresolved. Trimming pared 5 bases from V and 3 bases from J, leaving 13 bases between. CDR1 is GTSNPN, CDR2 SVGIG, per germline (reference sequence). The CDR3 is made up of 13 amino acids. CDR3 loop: CAWGRSLDTEAFF. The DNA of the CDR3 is TGTGCCTGGGGAAGGAGCTTGGACACTGAAGCTTTCTTT.

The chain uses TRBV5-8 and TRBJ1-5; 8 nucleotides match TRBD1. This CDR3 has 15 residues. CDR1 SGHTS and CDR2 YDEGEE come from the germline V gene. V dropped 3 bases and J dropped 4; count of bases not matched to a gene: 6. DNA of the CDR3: TGTGCCAGCAGCTACAGGGACAGGTTAAATCAGCCCCAGCATTTT. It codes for CASSYRDRLNQPQHF.

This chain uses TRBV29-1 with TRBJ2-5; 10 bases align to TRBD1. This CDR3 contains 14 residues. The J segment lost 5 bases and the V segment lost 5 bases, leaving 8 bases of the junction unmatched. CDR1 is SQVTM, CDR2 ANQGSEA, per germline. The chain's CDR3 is CSVSPPGQGETQYF. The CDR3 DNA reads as TGCAGCGTTTCGCCGCCGGGACAGGGGGAGACCCAGTACTTC.

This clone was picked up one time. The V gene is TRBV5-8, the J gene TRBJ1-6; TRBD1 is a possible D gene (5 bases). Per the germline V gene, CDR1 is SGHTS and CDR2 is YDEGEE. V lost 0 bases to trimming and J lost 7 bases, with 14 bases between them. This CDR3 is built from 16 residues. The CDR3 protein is CASSLGWRQMNSPLHF. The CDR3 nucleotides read TGTGCCAGCAGCTTGGGGTGGAGACAGATGAATTCACCCCTCCACTTT.

The CDR3, as DNA: TGCAGCGCGAGGATGGGTAGCAATCAGCCCCAGCATTTT. It codes for CSARMGSNQPQHF. The chain recombines TRBV29-1 with TRBJ1-5; D not resolved. Trimming left V 7 bases short and J 0 bases short, with 10 bases between. The V gene's germline CDR1 is SQVTM and CDR2 ANQGSEA. The CDR3 covers 13 residues.